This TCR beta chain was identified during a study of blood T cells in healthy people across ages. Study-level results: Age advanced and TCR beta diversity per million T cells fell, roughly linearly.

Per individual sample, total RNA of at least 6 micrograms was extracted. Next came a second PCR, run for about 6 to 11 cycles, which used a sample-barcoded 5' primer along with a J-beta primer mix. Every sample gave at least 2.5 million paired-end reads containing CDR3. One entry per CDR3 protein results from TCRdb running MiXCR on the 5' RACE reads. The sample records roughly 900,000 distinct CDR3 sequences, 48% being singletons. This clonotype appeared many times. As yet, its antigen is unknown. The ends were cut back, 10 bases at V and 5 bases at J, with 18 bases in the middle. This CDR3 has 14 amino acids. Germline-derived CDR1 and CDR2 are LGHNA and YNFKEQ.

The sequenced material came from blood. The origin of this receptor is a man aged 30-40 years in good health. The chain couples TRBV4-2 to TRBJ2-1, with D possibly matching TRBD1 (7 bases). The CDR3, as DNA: TGTGCCACCCCACAGGGGACTCTAAACAATGAGCAGTTCTTC. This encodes CATPQGTLNNEQFF.